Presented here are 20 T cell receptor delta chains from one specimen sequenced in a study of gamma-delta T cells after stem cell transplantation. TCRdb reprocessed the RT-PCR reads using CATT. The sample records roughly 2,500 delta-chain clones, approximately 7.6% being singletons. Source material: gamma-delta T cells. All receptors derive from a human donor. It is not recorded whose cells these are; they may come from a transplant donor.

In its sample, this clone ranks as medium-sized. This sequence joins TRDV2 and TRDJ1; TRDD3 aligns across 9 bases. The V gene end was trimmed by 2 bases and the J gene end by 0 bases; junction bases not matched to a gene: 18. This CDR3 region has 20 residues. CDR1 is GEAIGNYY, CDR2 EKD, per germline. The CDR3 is CACDILILGDSYGDTDKLIF. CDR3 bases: TGTGCCTGTGACATCTTAATCCTGGGGGATTCCTACGGAGACACCGATAAACTCATCTTT.

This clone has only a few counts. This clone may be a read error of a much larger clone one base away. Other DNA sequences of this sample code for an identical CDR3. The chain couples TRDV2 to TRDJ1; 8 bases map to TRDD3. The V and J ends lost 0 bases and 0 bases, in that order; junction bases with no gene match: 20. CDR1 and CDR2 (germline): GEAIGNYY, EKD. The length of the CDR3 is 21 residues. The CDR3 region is CACDTLGLTGGSFGDTDKLIF. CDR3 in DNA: TGTGCCTGTGACACCCTGGGGCTTACTGGGGGCTCCTTTGGGGACACCGATAAACTCATCTTT.

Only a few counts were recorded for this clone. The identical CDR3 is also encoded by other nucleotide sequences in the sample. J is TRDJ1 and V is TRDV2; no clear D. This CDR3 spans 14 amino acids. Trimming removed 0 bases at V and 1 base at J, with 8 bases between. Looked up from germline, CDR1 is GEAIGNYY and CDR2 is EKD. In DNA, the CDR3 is TGTGCCTGTGACACCGCCGGTACCACCGATAAACTCATCTTT. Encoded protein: CACDTAGTTDKLIF.

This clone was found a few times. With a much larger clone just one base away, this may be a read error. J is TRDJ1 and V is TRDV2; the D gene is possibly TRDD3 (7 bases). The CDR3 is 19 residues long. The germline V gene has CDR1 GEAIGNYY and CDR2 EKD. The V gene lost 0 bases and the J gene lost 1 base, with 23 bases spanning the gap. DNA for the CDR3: TGTGCCTGTGACACCATCCTACTAGGTACTGGGGTCCTCACCGATAAACTCATCTTT. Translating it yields CACDTILLGTGVLTDKLIF.

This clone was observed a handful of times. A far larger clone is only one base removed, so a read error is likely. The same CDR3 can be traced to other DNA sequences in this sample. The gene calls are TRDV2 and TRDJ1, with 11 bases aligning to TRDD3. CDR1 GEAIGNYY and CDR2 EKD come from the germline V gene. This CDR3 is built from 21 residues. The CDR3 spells CACDTLPSVDGGYGYTAKLIF. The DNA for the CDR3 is TGTGCCTGTGACACCCTACCGTCAGTCGATGGGGGATACGGCTACACCGCTAAACTCATCTTT.

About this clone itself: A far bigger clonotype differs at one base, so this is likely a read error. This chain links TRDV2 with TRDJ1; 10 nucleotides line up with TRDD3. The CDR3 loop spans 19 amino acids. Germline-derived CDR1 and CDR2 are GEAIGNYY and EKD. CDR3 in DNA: TGTGCCTGTGACACCCTAAACTGGGGGATCTCACCCACTCCCGATAAACCCATCTTT. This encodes CACDTLNWGISPTPDKPIF.

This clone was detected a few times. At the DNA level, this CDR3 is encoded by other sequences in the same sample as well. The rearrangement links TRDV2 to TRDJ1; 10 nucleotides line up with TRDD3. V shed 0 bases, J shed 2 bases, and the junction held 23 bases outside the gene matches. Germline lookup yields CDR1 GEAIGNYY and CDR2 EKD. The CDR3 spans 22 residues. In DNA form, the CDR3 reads TGTGCCTGTGACACCGAATTCCCTCAAACGGGGGATACGCAACCCCGAACCGATAAACTCATCTTT. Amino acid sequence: CACDTEFPQTGDTQPRTDKLIF.

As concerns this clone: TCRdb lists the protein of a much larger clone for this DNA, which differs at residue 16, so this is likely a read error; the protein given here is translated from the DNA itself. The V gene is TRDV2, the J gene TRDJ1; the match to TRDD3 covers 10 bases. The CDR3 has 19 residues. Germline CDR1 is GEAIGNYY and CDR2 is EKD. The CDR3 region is CACDTLNWGISPTPDELIF. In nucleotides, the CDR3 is TGTGCCTGTGACACCCTAAACTGGGGGATCTCACCCACTCCCGATGAACTCATCTTT.

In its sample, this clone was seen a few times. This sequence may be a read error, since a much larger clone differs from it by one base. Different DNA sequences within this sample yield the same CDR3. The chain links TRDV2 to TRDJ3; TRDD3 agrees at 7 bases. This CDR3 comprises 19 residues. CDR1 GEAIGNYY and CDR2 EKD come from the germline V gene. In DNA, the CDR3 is TGTGCCTGTGACACGGCTGGGGGTTCGAGCTCCTGGGACACCCGGCAGATGTTTTTC. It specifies CACDTAGGSSSWDTRQMFF.

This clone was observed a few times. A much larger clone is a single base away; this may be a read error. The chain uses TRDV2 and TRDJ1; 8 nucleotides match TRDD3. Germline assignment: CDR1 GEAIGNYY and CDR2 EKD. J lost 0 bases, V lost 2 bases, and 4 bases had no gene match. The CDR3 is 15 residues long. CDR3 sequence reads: CACDKLGAYTDKLIF. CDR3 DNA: TGTGCCTGTGACAAACTGGGGGCGTACACCGATAAACTCATCTTT.

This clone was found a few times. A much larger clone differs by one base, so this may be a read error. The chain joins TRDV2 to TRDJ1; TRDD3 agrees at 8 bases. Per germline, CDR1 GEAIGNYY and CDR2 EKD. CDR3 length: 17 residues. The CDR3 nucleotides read TGTGCCTGTTACACTTTACTGGGGGCTCCCCGAGGTAGTAAACTCATCTTT. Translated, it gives CACYTLLGAPRGSKLIF.

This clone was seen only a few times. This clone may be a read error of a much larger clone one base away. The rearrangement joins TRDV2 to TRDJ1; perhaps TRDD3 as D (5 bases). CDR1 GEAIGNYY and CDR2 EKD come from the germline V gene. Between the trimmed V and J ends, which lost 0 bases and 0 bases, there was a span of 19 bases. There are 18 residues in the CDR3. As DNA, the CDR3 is TGTGCCTGTGACACCGTTCTACCTAAGGGGACATACACCGATAAACTCATCTTT. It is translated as CACDTVLPKGTYTDKLIF.

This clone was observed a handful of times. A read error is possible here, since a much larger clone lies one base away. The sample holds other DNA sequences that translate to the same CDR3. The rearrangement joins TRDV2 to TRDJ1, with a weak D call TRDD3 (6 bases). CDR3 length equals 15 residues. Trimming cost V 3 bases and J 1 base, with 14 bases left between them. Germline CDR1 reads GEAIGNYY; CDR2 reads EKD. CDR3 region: CACDPTGIRTDKLIF. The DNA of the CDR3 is TGTGCCTGTGACCCGACGGGGATCCGCACCGATAAACTCATCTTT.

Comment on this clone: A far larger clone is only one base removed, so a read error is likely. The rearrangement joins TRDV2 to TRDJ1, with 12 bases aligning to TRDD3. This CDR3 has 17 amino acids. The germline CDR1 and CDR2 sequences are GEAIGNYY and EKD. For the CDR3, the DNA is TGTGCCCGTGACACCCTACTGGGGGATACCTACACCGATAAACTCATCTTT. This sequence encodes CARDTLLGDTYTDKLIF.

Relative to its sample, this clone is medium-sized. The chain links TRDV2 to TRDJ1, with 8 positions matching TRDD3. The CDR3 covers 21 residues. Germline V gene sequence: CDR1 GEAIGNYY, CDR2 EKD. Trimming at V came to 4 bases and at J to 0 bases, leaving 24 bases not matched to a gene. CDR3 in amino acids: CACERLGAPNAKSPYTDKLIF. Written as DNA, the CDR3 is TGTGCCTGTGAAAGACTGGGGGCCCCGAATGCGAAAAGCCCTTACACCGATAAACTCATCTTT.

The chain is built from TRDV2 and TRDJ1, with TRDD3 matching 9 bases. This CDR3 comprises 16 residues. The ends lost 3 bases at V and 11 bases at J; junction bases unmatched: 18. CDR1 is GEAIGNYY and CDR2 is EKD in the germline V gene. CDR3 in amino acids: CACDALGDKGLNLLIF. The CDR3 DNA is TGTGCCTGTGACGCCTTGGGGGATAAGGGGTTGAATTTGCTCATCTTT.

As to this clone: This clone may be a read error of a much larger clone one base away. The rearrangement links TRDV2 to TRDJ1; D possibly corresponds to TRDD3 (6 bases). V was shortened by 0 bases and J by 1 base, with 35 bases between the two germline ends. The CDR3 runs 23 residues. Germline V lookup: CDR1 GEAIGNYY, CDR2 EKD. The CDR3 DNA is TGTGCCTGTGACACCGTAGCTCTTCCGGAGAGAACTGGTCGGGGGGGGAGCACCGATAAACTCATCTTT. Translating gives CACDTVALPERTGRGGSTDKLIF.

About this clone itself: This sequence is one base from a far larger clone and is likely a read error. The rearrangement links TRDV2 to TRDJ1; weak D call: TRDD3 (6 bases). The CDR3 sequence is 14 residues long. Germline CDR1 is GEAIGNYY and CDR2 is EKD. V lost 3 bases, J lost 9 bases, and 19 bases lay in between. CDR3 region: CACDPTGPPSQLIF. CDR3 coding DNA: TGTGCCTGTGACCCTACTGGGCCTCCCTCGCAACTCATCTTT.

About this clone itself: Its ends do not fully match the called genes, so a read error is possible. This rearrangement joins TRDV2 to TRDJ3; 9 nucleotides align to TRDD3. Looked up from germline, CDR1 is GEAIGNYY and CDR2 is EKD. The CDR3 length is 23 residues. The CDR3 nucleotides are TGTGCCTGTGATCCGATTTCTACTGGGGGACGTAAAACTAGCTCCTGGGCCACCCGACAGATGTTTTTC. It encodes CACDPISTGGRKTSSWATRQMFF.

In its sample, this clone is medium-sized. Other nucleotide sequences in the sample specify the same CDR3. The CDR3 loop reads CACDTVGLGDTDKLIF. The CDR3 region has the DNA TGTGCCTGTGACACCGTGGGACTGGGGGATACCGATAAACTCATCTTT. The chain has TRDV2 and TRDJ1; 10 bases are a match to TRDD3. The CDR3 runs 16 residues. Looked up from germline, CDR1 is GEAIGNYY and CDR2 is EKD. Losses at the gene ends were 0 bases for V and 2 bases for J; bases not matched to a gene: 5.